The present T cell receptor beta chain was sequenced within a study of CD8 T cells in ankylosing spondylitis. At least ten counts were recorded for this clonotype. Its antigen is as yet unknown. Whole-study findings and limits: Researchers reportedly found disease-linked clones significantly enriched in matched ankylosing spondylitis synovial fluid. Some of these motif variants have turned up before, in reports on reactive arthritis synovial fluid and blood. Ankylosing spondylitis blood appeared to be characterized by a TCR beta motif of several highly homologous variants.

Quantitative 5'-RACE with molecular barcodes generated TCR beta libraries. TCRdb re-derived calls from the 5' RACE reads in MiXCR, one entry per CDR3 protein. This table holds about 96,000 distinct CDR3 sequences, around 9.4% found once. This CDR3 comprises 16 residues. Looked up from germline, CDR1 is MDHEN and CDR2 is SYDVKM. Trimming cost V 2 bases and J 1 base; bases outside gene matches: 4. The sequencing sample was made of blood, either unsorted or a sorted T cell fraction (not recorded which). The sequence derives from a male donor with ankylosing spondylitis or in good health (not recorded which). This chain links TRBV28 with TRBJ2-2; 7 bases match TRBD1. CDR3 bases: TGTGCCAGCAGTTTAGAGGGGGCGCAGAACACCGGGGAGCTGTTTTTT. It codes for CASSLEGAQNTGELFF.